This paragraph covers one TCR beta chain sequence. Its cognate antigen is unknown. V shed 5 bases and J shed 0 bases, with 7 bases lying between them. This CDR3 is built from 13 residues. Germline V gene data show CDR1 as MNHEY and CDR2 as SVGAGI. The data belong to a study of CD4 T cells in relation to SARS-CoV-2 and coronaviruses. Overall study results and limits: Each donor contributed either pre-pandemic or post-infection samples, not both. Culture-expanded clones reflect memory recall rather than primary priming during culture.

The protocol was immunoSEQ multiplex PCR, while the TCRdb copy is restricted to in-frame clones and leaves out a portion. The sample includes roughly 63,000 clones, over 90% of them seen just once. Unexposed donor CD4+ T cells date from 2011-2018, before the COVID-19 pandemic. The source of this sequence is a human donor in good health. Sequenced input: naive CD4+ T cells from PBMCs. Subset in this sample: naive CD4+ T cells isolated by negative enrichment. The chain is built from TRBV6-5 and TRBJ1-1; D gene unclear. CDR3 nucleotide sequence: TGTGCCAGCAGTAGGAGTGTGAACACTGAAGCTTTCTTT. Its translation is CASSRSVNTEAFF.